This T cell receptor beta chain stems from a study of breast tumors, draining lymph nodes, adjacent tissues. Study conclusions and caveats: Data only fit, rather than demonstrated, lymph node origin of most tumor T cells. Findings are consistent with lymph node origin and intratumoral expansion of most tumor T cells. Compared with lymph nodes, tumors were less diverse; compared with nontumor tissue, more. Luminal-like breast cancer showed significantly higher tumor–nontumor repertoire similarity than basal-like.

From germline, CDR1 is SGHAT and CDR2 FQNNGV. The V end lost 6 bases, the J end lost 4 bases, and 18 bases lay between the germline ends. The CDR3 loop spans 15 amino acids. This clonotype was seen at least ten times. Its antigen is unknown. Each CDR3 protein gets one entry after TCRdb re-called the multiplex PCR reads with MiXCR. Among about 15,000 distinct CDR3 sequences listed, 50% to 70% were seen once. The receptor was derived from a female donor with breast cancer. Some clones in this sample may be carry-over from other donors' samples. The sequenced sample was tumor-adjacent breast tissue. The chain recombines TRBV11-2 with TRBJ1-1; tentative D call: TRBD1 (6 bases). The CDR3 region has the DNA TGTGCCAGCAGTTCTACGATTGGACAGAGCACTGAAGCTTTCTTT. This sequence encodes CASSSTIGQSTEAFF.